These 16 T cell receptor beta chains were sequenced from one sample in a study of blood T cell repertoires in COVID-19. Measured with immunoSEQ multiplex PCR; TCRdb has only the in-frame clones, and not every one. Of under 300,000 clones in the sample, 65% to 90% are singletons; the top ten hold roughly 15%. The specimen was peripheral blood. Receptor source: a human donor in a cohort sampled during active COVID-19.

This chain joins TRBV9 and TRBJ1-3, with 10 bases fitting TRBD1. The CDR3 contains 14 residues. Germline CDR1 reads SGDLS; CDR2 reads YYNGEE. The V gene end was trimmed by 2 bases and the J gene end by 6 bases; junction bases not matched to a gene: 2. The DNA for the CDR3 is TGTGCCAGCAGCGTCGGGACAGGGGAAAACACCATATATTTT. It yields the protein CASSVGTGENTIYF.

CDR3 DNA: TGTGCCAGCAGGCCCGGGGGGGCCGACACCGGGGAGCTGTTTTTT. Amino acid sequence: CASRPGGADTGELFF. The genes are TRBV2 and TRBJ2-2, with TRBD2 matching over 8 bases. This CDR3 has 15 amino acids. The ends lost 6 bases at V and 3 bases at J; junction bases unmatched: 6. Germline V CDR1 and CDR2: SNHLY, FYNNEI.

This clone was observed a handful of times. The V and J genes are TRBV24-1 and TRBJ2-3, with D maybe TRBD2 (6 bases). CDR3 length equals 15 residues. Germline-derived CDR1 and CDR2 are KGHDR and SFDVKD. Trimming removed 3 bases at V and 2 bases at J, with 11 bases between. The DNA for the CDR3 is TGTGCCACCAGTGATCCCAGCGGGTTCACAGATACGCAGTATTTT. Protein product: CATSDPSGFTDTQYF.

The V and J genes are TRBV13 and TRBJ1-4; D is possibly TRBD1 (6 bases). Between the trimmed V and J ends, which lost 5 bases and 10 bases, there was a span of 20 bases. This CDR3 has 15 residues. Germline CDR1 is PRHDT and CDR2 is FYEKMQ (reference sequence). CDR3 amino acids: CASSPKQGAQGKLFF. As DNA, the CDR3 is TGTGCCAGCAGCCCCAAACAGGGCGCCCAGGGAAAACTGTTTTTT.

The chain employs TRBV3-1 (or the pseudogene TRBV3-2) and TRBJ2-3, with 15 positions matching TRBD2. V gave up 4 bases and J gave up 5 bases; unmatched junction bases: 7. The length of the CDR3 is 17 residues. The germline V gene encodes CDR1 LGHDT and CDR2 YNNKEL (reference sequence). The CDR3 is CASSLRTSGRAVDTQYF. Here the CDR3 DNA reads TGTGCCAGCAGCCTTCGGACTAGCGGGAGGGCCGTAGATACGCAGTATTTT.

The J gene is TRBJ2-1, the V gene TRBV3-1 (or the pseudogene TRBV3-2); 8 bases line up with TRBD2. V trimming: 3 bases; J trimming: 11 bases; junction bases outside the gene matches: 21. Germline CDR1 LGHDT, CDR2 YNNKEL (reference sequence). There are 18 residues in the CDR3. The CDR3 spells CASSHRPAMGAGVLQQFF. Here the CDR3 DNA reads TGTGCCAGCAGCCACAGGCCCGCTATGGGAGCGGGAGTTCTCCAGCAGTTCTTC.

The J gene is TRBJ1-1, the V gene TRBV5-1, with 7 nucleotides matching TRBD1. This CDR3 region has 15 residues. The germline V gene has CDR1 SGHRS and CDR2 YFSETQ. J was trimmed by 1 base and V by 4 bases; bases with no gene match: 7. CDR3 sequence (DNA): TGCGCCAGCAGCCTCACAGGGGCTTCGAACACTGAAGCTTTCTTT. Its protein product is CASSLTGASNTEAFF. Based on the CDR3 plus reference TRBV5-1 and TRBJ1-1, the full variable domain is KAGVTQTPRYLIKTRGQQVTLSCSPISGHRSVSWYQQTPGQGLQFLFEYFSETQRNKGNFPGRFSGRQFSNSRSEMNVSTLELGDSALYLCASSLTGASNTEAFFGQGTRLTVV.

This chain links TRBV6-1 with TRBJ1-2; D might be TRBD1 (6 bases). Trimming removed 7 bases from V and 6 bases from J, with 12 bases in between. The CDR3 spans 12 residues. CDR1 is MNHNS, CDR2 SASEGT, per germline. CDR3: CASTTNRDGYTF. CDR3 DNA sequence: TGTGCCAGCACCACAAACAGGGATGGCTACACCTTC.

This clone was found once. V usage is TRBV28 and J usage is TRBJ1-5; 10 bases align to TRBD1. V shed 6 bases, J shed 6 bases, and the junction held 8 bases outside the gene matches. The CDR3 covers 15 residues. Looked up from germline, CDR1 is MDHEN and CDR2 is SYDVKM. CDR3 region: CASSRDRGRSQPQHF. CDR3 nucleotides: TGTGCCAGCAGCCGGGACAGGGGACGGAGTCAGCCCCAGCATTTT. Full variable domain (outside the CDR3, taken from reference TRBV28 and TRBJ1-5): DVKVTQSSRYLVKRTGEKVFLECVQDMDHENMFWYRQDPGLGLRLIYFSYDVKMKEKGDIPEGYSVSREKKERFSLILESASTNQTSMYLCASSRDRGRSQPQHFGDGTRLSIL.

J is TRBJ2-1 and V is TRBV10-3; 11 bases map to TRBD1. J was trimmed by 7 bases and V by 6 bases; bases with no gene match: 5. This CDR3 comprises 14 residues. CDR1 is ENHRY and CDR2 is SYGVKD in the germline V gene. CDR3 nucleotide sequence: TGTGCCATCAGCGGGACAGGGGGTCCTAATGAGCAGTTCTTC. It codes for CAISGTGGPNEQFF.

This clone came up once. The chain links TRBV19 to TRBJ2-2; 14 nucleotides line up with TRBD2. With 5 bases clipped from V and 7 bases from J, the junction kept 9 bases outside the gene matches. This CDR3 has 17 residues. Germline lookup yields CDR1 LNHDA and CDR2 SQIVND (reference sequence). CDR3 bases: TGTGCCAGTAGTCAGGGACTAGCGGGAGTACGTTTCGGGGAGCTGTTTTTT. It encodes CASSQGLAGVRFGELFF.

The gene calls are TRBV7-9 and TRBJ1-1, with 7 bases fitting TRBD1. With V trimmed by 4 bases and J by 7 bases, 9 bases remained unmatched. The CDR3 is made up of 14 amino acids. Germline V lookup: CDR1 SEHNR, CDR2 FQNEAQ (reference sequence). This CDR3 reads CASSSRQGTLEAFF. The CDR3 DNA follows: TGTGCCAGCAGCTCCAGACAGGGTACCCTTGAAGCTTTCTTT.

This chain links TRBV24-1 with TRBJ2-1; D remains unclear. Germline lookup yields CDR1 KGHDR and CDR2 SFDVKD. Trimming stripped 4 bases from V and 0 bases from J, with 6 bases between. The CDR3 is 14 amino acids. CDR3 in amino acids: CATSDWSSYNEQFF. The CDR3 nucleotides are TGTGCCACCAGTGACTGGAGCTCCTACAATGAGCAGTTCTTC.

Remarks on this clone: Other DNA sequences in the same sample also yield this CDR3. The chain employs TRBV4-3 and TRBJ1-2; maybe TRBD1 (5 bases). Trimming removed 1 base at V and 5 bases at J, with 14 bases between. In germline, CDR1 is LGHNA, CDR2 YSLEER. The CDR3 consists of 15 residues. CDR3 sequence: CASSQVQGSGYGYTF. DNA of the CDR3: TGCGCCAGCAGCCAAGTGCAGGGATCTGGATATGGCTACACCTTC.

The chain recombines TRBV5-4 with TRBJ2-2; TRBD2 matches at 7 bases. The trim removed 0 bases at V and 3 bases at J, leaving 2 bases unmatched. The CDR3 has 15 amino acids. Germline V gene lookup returns CDR1 SGHNT and CDR2 YYREEE (reference sequence). DNA for the CDR3: TGTGCCAGCAGCTTGGGACTAGCACACACCGGGGAGCTGTTTTTT. This codes for CASSLGLAHTGELFF.

The rearrangement uses TRBV9 and TRBJ2-5; unclear D gene. This CDR3 has 13 amino acids. Germline V gene sequence: CDR1 SGDLS, CDR2 YYNGEE. Trimming took 1 base from V and 5 from J, leaving 9 bases between them. The chain's CDR3 is CASSVTIGETQYF. The CDR3 DNA reads TGTGCCAGCAGCGTAACTATTGGGGAGACCCAGTACTTC.